This T cell receptor beta chain was sequenced for a study of shared clonotypes between healthy human individuals. Study-wide background: Per-donor plates numbered three CD4 naive, three CD4 memory, two CD8 naive and one CD8 memory.

Whole-study findings and limits: Sequencing depth was predicted to influence how clonotypes are shared among donors. Rarefaction curves obtained for sorted subsets showed sequencing incomplete despite large depth.

Across several immunoSEQ plates, the genomic DNA of each subset was split evenly. TCRdb's copy holds only in-frame clones and misses some; the assay was immunoSEQ multiplex PCR. The table has hundreds of thousands of clones, around 97% seen once. This clone was observed once. The target antigen is unknown. Germline V CDR1 and CDR2: LNHDA, SQIVND (reference sequence). The CDR3 has 17 residues. V lost 3 bases and J 0 bases, leaving 15 bases between the germline ends. The material sequenced was naive CD4+ T cells sorted from blood. The sample's subset: CD45RA+ positively selected. This chain uses TRBV19 with TRBJ1-5, with a tentative D call TRBD1 (5 bases). This sequence originates from a woman younger than 45 in good health. The CDR3 spells CASSIHGGSYSNQPQHF. The CDR3 region has the DNA TGTGCCAGTAGTATCCATGGGGGTAGTTATAGCAATCAGCCCCAGCATTTT. Full variable domain (rest looked up from reference TRBV19 and TRBJ1-5): DGGITQSPKYLFRKEGQNVTLSCEQNLNHDAMYWYRQDPGQGLRLIYYSQIVNDFQKGDIAEGYSVSREKKESFPLTVTSAQKNPTAFYLCASSIHGGSYSNQPQHFGDGTRLSIL.